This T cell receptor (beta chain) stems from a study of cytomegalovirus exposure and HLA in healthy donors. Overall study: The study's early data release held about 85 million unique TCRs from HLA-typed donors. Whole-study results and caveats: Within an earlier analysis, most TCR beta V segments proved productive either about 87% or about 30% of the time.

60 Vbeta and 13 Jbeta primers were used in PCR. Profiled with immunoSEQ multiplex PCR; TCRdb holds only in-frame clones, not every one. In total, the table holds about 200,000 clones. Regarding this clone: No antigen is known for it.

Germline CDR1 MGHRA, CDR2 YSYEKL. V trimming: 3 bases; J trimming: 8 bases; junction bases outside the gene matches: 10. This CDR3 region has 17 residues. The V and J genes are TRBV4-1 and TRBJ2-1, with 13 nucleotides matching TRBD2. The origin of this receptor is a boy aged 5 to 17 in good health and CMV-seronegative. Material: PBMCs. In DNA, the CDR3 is TGCGCCAGCAGCCAGAAGACACTAGCGGGGGGGCGAGATGAGCAGTTCTTC. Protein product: CASSQKTLAGGRDEQFF.